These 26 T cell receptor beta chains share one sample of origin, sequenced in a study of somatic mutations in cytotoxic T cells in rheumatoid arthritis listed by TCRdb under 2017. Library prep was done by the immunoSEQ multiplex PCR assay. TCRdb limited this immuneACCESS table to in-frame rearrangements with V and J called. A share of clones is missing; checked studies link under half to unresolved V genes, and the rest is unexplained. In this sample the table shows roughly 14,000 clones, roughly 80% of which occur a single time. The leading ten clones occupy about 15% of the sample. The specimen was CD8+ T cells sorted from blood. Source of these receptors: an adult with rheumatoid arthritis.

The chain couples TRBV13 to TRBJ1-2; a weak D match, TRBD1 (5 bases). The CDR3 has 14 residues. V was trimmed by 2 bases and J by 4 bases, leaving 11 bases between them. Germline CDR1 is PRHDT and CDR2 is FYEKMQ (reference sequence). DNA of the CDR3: TGTGCCAGCAGCTTATCTGGGGGTTTCTATGGCTACACCTTC. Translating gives CASSLSGGFYGYTF.

CDR3 in amino acids: CASSFGYSTGELFF. In DNA, the CDR3 is TGTGCCAGCAGTTTTGGATATAGTACCGGGGAGCTGTTTTTT. The chain carries TRBV27 and TRBJ2-2, with D unresolved. V gave up 3 bases and J gave up 5 bases, with 10 bases separating them. CDR3 size: 14 residues. CDR1 and CDR2 (germline): MNHEY, SMNVEV (reference sequence).

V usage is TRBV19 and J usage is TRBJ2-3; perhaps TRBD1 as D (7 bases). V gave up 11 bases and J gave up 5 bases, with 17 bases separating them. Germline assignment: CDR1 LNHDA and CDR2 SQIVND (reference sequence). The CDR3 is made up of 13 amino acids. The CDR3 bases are TGTGCCGCCGGGTGGCAGGGGGGAGATACGCAGTATTTT. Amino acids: CAAGWQGGDTQYF.

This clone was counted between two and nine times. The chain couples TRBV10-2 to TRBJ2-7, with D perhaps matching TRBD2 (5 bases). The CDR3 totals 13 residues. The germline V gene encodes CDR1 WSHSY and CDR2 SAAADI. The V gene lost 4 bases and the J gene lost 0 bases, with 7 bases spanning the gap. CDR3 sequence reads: CASSAGYSYEQYF. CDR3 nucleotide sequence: TGCGCCAGCAGTGCGGGGTACTCCTACGAGCAGTACTTC.

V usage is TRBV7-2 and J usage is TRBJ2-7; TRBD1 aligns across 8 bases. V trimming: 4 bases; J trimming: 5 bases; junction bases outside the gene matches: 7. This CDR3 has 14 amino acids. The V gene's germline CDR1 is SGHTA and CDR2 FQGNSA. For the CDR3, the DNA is TGTGCCAGCAGCTCCCAACTGACAGGGGACGAGCAGTACGTC. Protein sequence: CASSSQLTGDEQYV.

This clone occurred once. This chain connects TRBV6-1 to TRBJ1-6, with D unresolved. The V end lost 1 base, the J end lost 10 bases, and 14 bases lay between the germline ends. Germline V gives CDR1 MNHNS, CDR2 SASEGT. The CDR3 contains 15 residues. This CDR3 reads CASSEDGEIWSPLHF. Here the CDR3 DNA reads TGTGCCAGCAGTGAAGATGGGGAAATCTGGTCACCCCTCCACTTT.

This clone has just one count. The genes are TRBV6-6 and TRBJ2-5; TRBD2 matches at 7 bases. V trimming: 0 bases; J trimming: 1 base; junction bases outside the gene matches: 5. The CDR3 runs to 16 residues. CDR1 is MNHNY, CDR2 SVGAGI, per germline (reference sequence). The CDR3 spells CASSYSIGGGQETQYF. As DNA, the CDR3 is TGTGCCAGCAGTTACTCGATAGGCGGGGGCCAAGAGACCCAGTACTTC.

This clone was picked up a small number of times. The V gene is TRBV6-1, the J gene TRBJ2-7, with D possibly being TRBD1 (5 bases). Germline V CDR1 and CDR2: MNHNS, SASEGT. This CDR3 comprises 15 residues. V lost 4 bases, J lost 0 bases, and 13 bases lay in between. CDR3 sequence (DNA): TGTGCCAGCAGTGGATACAGGAACAACTCCTACGAGCAGTACGTC. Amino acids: CASSGYRNNSYEQYV.

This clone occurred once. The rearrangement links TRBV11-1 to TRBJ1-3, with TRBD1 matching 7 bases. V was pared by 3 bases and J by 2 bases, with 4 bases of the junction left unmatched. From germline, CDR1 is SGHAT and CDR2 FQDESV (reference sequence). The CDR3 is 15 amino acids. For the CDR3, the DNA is TGTGCCAGCAGCTTTAGGGGGCAAGCTGGAAACACCATATATTTT. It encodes CASSFRGQAGNTIYF.

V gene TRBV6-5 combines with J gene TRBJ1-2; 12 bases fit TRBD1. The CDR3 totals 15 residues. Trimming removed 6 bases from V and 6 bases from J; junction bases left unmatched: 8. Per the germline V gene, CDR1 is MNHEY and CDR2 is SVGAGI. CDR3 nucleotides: TGTGCCAGCAGACTTCCCGGGACAGGGGGCAATGGCTACACCTTC. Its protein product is CASRLPGTGGNGYTF.

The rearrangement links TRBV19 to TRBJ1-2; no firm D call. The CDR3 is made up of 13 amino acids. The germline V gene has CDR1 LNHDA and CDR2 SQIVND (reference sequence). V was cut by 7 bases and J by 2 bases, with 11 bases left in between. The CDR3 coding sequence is TGTGCCAGTATCGAGAACAGCAACTATGGCTACACCTTC. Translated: CASIENSNYGYTF.

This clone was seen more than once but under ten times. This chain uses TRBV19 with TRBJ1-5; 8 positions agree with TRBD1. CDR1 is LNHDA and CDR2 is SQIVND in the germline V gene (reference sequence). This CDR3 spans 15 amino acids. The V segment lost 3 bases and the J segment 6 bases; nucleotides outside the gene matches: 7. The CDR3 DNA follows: TGTGCCAGTAGTATCCAACAGGGGGACAGTCAGCCCCAGCATTTT. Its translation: CASSIQQGDSQPQHF. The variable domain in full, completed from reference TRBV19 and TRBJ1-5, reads DGGITQSPKYLFRKEGQNVTLSCEQNLNHDAMYWYRQDPGQGLRLIYYSQIVNDFQKGDIAEGYSVSREKKESFPLTVTSAQKNPTAFYLCASSIQQGDSQPQHFGDGTRLSIL.

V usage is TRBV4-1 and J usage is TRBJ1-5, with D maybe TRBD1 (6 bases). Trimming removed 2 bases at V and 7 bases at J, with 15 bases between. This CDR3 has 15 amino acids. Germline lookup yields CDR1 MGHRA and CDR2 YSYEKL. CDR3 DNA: TGCGCCAGCAGCCAACAGACAGGAATAGACCAGCCCCAGCATTTT. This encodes CASSQQTGIDQPQHF.

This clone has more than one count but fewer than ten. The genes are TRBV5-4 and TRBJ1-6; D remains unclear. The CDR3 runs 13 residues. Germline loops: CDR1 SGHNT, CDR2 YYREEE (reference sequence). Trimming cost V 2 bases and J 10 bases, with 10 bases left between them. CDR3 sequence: CASSFSIDSPLHF. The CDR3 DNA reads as TGTGCCAGCAGCTTCTCAATAGACTCACCCCTCCACTTT.

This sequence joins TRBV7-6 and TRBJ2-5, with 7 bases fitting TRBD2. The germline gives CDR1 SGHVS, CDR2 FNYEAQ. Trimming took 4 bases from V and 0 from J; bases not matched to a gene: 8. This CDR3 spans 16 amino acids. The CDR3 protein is CASSSRDYMYQETQYF. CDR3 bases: TGTGCCAGCAGCTCCCGGGACTACATGTACCAAGAGACCCAGTACTTC.

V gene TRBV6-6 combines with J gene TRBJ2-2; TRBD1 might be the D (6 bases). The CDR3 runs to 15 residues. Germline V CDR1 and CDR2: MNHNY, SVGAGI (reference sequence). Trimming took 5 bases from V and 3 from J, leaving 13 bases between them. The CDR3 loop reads CASSVTGTDTGELFF. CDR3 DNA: TGTGCCAGCAGTGTGACAGGAACGGACACCGGGGAGCTGTTTTTT.

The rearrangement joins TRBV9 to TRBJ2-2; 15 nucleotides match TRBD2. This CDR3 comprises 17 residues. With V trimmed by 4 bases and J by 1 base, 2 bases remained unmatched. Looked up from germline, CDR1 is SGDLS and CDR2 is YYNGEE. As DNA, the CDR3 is TGTGCCAGCAGCCCGGGACTAGCGGGGGGGAACACCGGGGAGCTGTTTTTT. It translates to CASSPGLAGGNTGELFF.

The CDR3 bases are TGTGCCAGTACGGCGGGGGGCTACAATGAGCAGTTCTTC. Translated: CASTAGGYNEQFF. J is TRBJ2-1 and V is TRBV19; TRBD2 matches at 8 bases. This CDR3 is 13 amino acids long. V lost 7 bases, J lost 3 bases, and 2 bases stayed unmatched. In germline, CDR1 is LNHDA, CDR2 SQIVND (reference sequence).

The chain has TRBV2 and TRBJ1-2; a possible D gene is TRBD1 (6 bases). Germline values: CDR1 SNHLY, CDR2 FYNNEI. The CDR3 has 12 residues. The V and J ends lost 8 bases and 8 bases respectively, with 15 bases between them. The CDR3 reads CASQQGTGGYTF. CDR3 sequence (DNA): TGTGCCAGCCAACAGGGAACAGGAGGCTACACCTTC.

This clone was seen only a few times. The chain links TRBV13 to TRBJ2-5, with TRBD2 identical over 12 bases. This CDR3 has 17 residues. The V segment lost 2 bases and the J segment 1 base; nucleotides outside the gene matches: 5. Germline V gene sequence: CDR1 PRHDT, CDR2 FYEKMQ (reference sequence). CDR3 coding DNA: TGTGCCAGCAGCTTATCTAGCGGGGGGGTAACCCAAGAGACCCAGTACTTC. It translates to CASSLSSGGVTQETQYF.

As DNA, the CDR3 is TGCGCCAGCAGCACCGGTGGGGTAGGCACAGATACGCAGTATTTT. Protein sequence: CASSTGGVGTDTQYF. The chain joins TRBV5-1 to TRBJ2-3; D uncertain. Germline CDR1 and CDR2: SGHRS and YFSETQ. Trimming removed 4 bases from V and 1 base from J, with 13 bases in between. This CDR3 has 15 amino acids. Together with reference TRBV5-1 and TRBJ2-3, the CDR3 gives the full variable domain: KAGVTQTPRYLIKTRGQQVTLSCSPISGHRSVSWYQQTPGQGLQFLFEYFSETQRNKGNFPGRFSGRQFSNSRSEMNVSTLELGDSALYLCASSTGGVGTDTQYFGPGTRLTVL.

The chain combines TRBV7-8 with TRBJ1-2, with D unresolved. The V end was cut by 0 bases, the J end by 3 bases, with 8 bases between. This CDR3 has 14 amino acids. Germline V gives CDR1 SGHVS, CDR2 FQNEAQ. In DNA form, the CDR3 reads TGTGCCAGCAGCTTAGCGGCGGGGTACTATGGCTACACCTTC. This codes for CASSLAAGYYGYTF.

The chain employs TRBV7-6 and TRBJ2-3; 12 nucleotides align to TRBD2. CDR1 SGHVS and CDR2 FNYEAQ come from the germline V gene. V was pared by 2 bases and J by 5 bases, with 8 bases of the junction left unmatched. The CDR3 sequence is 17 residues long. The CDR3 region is CASSLRASGGVEDTQYF. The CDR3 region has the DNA TGTGCCAGCAGCTTACGGGCTAGCGGGGGGGTGGAAGATACGCAGTATTTT.

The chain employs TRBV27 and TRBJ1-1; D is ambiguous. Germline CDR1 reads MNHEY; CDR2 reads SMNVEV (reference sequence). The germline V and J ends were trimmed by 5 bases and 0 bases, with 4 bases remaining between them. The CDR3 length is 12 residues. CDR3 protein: CASSRLNTEAFF. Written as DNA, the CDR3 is TGTGCCAGCAGTCGGCTGAACACTGAAGCTTTCTTT.

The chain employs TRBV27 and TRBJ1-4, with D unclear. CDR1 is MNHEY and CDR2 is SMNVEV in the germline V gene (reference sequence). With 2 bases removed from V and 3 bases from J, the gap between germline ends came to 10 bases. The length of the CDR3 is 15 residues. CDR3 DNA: TGTGCCAGCAGTTTAGGAGGCAGGTCTAATGAAAAACTGTTTTTT. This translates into CASSLGGRSNEKLFF.

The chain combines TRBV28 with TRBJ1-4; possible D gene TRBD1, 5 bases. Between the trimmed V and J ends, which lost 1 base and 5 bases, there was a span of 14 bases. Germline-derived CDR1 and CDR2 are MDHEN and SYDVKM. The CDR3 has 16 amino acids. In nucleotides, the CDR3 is TGTGCCAGCAGTTTATCGGTTGGCAGGGTGAATGAAAAACTGTTTTTT. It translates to CASSLSVGRVNEKLFF.